The clone carrying this T cell receptor beta chain was counted a single time. The antigen remains unidentified. The record originates from a study of beta chain features in type 1 diabetes. Study-wide background: Healthy donors and patients showed comparable age, gender and cell yields.

Study conclusions and caveats: The study notes PCR might favor shorter templates equally in patients and controls. Fewer junction insertions and more nucleotide deletions appeared in type 1 diabetes patients. Significant though moderate, a shortening of TCRB CDR3s appeared in all four CD4+ subsets of Type 1 diabetes patients.

Sequencing targeted expressed TCRB transcripts, as all isolated RNA had been reverse transcribed. The method was immunoSEQ multiplex PCR; TCRdb's version includes in-frame clones alone and lacks a portion of them. The sample lists tens of thousands of clones, 65% occurring once. CD4+ naive, central memory, regulatory and stem cell-like memory subsets were isolated by sorting on CD45RO/CCR7/CD25/CD127/CD95/CD27. The clonotype comes from a woman aged 25 to 45 with type 1 diabetes. Specimen: Tregs from blood.

In DNA form, the CDR3 reads TGCGCCAGCAGCCAAGGGCGGGGATACGAAAAACTGTTTTTT. Translation gives CASSQGRGYEKLFF. The V and J genes are TRBV4-1 and TRBJ1-4; D unresolved. The CDR3 has 14 amino acids. With 1 base removed from V and 8 bases from J, the gap between germline ends came to 11 bases. From germline, CDR1 is MGHRA and CDR2 YSYEKL.